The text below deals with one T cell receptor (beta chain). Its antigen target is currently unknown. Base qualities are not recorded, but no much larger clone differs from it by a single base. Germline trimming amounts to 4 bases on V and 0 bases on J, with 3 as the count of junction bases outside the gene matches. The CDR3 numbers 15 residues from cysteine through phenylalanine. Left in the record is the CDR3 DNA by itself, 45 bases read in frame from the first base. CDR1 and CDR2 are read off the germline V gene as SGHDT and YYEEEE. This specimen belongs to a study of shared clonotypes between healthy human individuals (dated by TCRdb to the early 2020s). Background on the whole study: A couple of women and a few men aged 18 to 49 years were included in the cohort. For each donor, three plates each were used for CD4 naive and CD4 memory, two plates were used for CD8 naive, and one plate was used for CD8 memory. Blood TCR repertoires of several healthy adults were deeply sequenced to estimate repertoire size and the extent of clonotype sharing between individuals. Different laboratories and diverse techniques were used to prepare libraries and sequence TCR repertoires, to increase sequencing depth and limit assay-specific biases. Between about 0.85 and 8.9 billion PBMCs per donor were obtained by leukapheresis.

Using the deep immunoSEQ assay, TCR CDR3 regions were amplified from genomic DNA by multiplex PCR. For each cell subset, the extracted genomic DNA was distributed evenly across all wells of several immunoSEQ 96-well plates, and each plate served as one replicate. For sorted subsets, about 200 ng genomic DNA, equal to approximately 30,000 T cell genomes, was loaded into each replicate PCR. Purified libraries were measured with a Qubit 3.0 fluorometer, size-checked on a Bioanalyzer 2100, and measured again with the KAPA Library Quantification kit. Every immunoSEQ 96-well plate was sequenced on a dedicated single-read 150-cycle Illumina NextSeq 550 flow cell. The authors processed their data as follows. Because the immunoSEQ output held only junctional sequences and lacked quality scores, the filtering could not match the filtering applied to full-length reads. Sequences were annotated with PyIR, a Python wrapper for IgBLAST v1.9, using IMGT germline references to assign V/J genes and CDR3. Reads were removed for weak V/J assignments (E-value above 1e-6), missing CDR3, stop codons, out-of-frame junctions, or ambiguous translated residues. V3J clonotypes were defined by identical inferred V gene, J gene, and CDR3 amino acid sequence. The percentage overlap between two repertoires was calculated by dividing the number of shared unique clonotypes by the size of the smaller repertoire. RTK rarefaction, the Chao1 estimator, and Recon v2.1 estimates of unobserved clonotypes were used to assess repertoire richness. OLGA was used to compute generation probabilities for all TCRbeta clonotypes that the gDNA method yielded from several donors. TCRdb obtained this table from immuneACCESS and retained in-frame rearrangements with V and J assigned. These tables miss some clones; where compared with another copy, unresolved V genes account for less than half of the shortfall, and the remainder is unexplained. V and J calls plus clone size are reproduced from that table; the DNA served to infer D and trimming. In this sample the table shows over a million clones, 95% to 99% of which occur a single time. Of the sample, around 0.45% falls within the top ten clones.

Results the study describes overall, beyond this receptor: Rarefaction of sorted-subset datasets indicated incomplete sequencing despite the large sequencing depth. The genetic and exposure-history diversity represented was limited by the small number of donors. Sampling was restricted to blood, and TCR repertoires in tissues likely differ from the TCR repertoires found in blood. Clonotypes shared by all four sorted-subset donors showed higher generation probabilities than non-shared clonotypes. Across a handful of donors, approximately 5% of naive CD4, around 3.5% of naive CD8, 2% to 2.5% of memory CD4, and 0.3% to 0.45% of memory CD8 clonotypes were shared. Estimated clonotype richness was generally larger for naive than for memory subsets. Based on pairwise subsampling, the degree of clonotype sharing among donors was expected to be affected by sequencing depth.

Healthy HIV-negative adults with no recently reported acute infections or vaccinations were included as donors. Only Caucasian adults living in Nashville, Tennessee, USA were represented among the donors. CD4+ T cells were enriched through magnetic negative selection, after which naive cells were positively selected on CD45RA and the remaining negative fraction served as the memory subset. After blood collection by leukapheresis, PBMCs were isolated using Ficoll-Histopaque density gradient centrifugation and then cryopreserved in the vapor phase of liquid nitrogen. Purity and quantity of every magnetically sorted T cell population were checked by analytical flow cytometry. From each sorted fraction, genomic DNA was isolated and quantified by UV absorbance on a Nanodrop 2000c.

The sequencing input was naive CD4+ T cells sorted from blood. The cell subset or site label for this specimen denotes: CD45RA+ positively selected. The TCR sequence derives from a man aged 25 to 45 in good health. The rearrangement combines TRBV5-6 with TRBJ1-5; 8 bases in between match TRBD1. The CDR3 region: CASSKGQGSNQPQHF. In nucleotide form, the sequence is TGTGCCAGCAGCAAAGGACAGGGTAGCAATCAGCCCCAGCATTTT.